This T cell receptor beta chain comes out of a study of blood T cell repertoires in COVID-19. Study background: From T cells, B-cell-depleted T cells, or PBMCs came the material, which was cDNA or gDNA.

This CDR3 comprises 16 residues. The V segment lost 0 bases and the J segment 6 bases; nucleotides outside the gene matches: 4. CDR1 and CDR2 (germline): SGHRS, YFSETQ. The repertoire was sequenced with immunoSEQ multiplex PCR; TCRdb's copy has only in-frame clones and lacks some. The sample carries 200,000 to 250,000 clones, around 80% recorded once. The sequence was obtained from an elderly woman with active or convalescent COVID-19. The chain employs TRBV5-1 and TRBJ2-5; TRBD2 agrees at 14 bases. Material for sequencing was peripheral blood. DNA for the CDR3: TGCGCCAGCAGCTTGGGGACTAGCGGGGGGAGGCAGACCCAGTACTTC. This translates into CASSLGTSGGRQTQYF.